The 13 T cell receptor beta chains given below trace back to one sample, sequenced in a study of blood T cell repertoires in COVID-19. Only in-frame clones appear in the TCRdb table, and some are missing; sequencing was by immunoSEQ multiplex PCR. The sample consists of some 23,000 clones, around 75% of them appearing once. Sequenced material: peripheral blood. These TCRs come from a woman older than 75 with acute or convalescent COVID-19.

This rearrangement joins TRBV4-1 to TRBJ2-3; 14 positions agree with TRBD2. V gave up 1 base and J gave up 7 bases; unmatched junction bases: 4. The CDR3 is made up of 16 amino acids. Germline V gene sequence: CDR1 MGHRA, CDR2 YSYEKL. The CDR3 loop reads CASSQGRTSGGYTQYF. Written as DNA, the CDR3 is TGCGCCAGCAGCCAAGGCCGGACTAGCGGGGGGTATACGCAGTATTTT.

The V and J genes are TRBV7-9 and TRBJ2-1; 11 bases match TRBD1. With V trimmed by 0 bases and J by 7 bases, 8 bases remained unmatched. The CDR3 runs to 17 residues. Per germline, CDR1 SEHNR and CDR2 FQNEAQ (reference sequence). Here the CDR3 reads CASSLASGTGGKNEQFF. DNA of the CDR3: TGTGCCAGCAGCTTAGCGTCAGGGACAGGGGGTAAGAATGAGCAGTTCTTC. Full variable domain (remainder filled in from reference TRBV7-9 and TRBJ2-1): DTGVSQNPRHKITKRGQNVTFRCDPISEHNRLYWYRQTLGQGPEFLTYFQNEAQLEKSRLLSDRFSAERPKGSFSTLEIQRTEQGDSAMYLCASSLASGTGGKNEQFFGPGTRLTVL.

The chain couples TRBV7-2 to TRBJ2-1; D remains unclear. Trimming took off 1 base at V and 0 bases at J, with 7 bases between the two ends. Germline loops: CDR1 SGHTA, CDR2 FQGNSA. The CDR3 is 15 amino acids. CDR3 residues: CASSLVSDSYNEQFF. The CDR3 DNA sequence: TGTGCCAGCAGCTTAGTATCAGACTCCTACAATGAGCAGTTCTTC.

The chain recombines TRBV7-9 with TRBJ2-7; TRBD2 is a possible D gene (6 bases). Germline-derived CDR1 and CDR2 are SEHNR and FQNEAQ (reference sequence). The V end lost 3 bases, the J end lost 2 bases, and 11 bases lay between the germline ends. The CDR3 has 14 residues. Written as DNA, the CDR3 is TGTGCCAGCAGCTTCCAAGGAGGGCCCTACGAGCAGTACTTC. It is translated as CASSFQGGPYEQYF.

V usage is TRBV2 and J usage is TRBJ1-2; 8 positions match TRBD1. Trimming removed 10 bases from V and 5 bases from J; junction bases left unmatched: 6. Germline assignment: CDR1 SNHLY and CDR2 FYNNEI. This CDR3 spans 12 amino acids. Here the CDR3 reads CATDRDRYGYTF. CDR3 bases: TGTGCCACGGACAGGGATCGTTATGGCTACACCTTC.

In its sample, this clone was seen a few times. The V gene is TRBV5-6, the J gene TRBJ1-3, with 8 bases identical to TRBD1. The V segment lost 3 bases and the J segment 1 base; nucleotides outside the gene matches: 6. This CDR3 is 16 amino acids long. Germline values: CDR1 SGHDT, CDR2 YYEEEE. CDR3 in DNA: TGTGCCAGCAGCTCCGCAGGGGGCAGGTCTGGAAACACCATATATTTT. This codes for CASSSAGGRSGNTIYF.

V usage is TRBV10-2 and J usage is TRBJ2-1, with 10 bases matching TRBD2. With V trimmed by 6 bases and J by 9 bases, 11 bases remained unmatched. The CDR3 totals 15 residues. The germline V gene encodes CDR1 WSHSY and CDR2 SAAADI. The CDR3: CASRRSGGASGEQFF. The DNA of the CDR3 is TGCGCCAGCAGGAGAAGCGGGGGGGCCTCTGGTGAGCAGTTCTTC.

This chain connects TRBV7-9 to TRBJ2-6; a possible D gene is TRBD2 (5 bases). The CDR3 is made up of 16 amino acids. Trimming took off 0 bases at V and 4 bases at J, with 10 bases between the two ends. CDR1 and CDR2 from the germline V gene are SEHNR and FQNEAQ (reference sequence). DNA of the CDR3: TGTGCCAGCAGCTTAGCGCGGGCATCCGGGGCCAACGTCCTGACTTTC. The encoded protein is CASSLARASGANVLTF.

The genes are TRBV5-1 and TRBJ1-2, with 8 positions matching TRBD1. V lost 1 base to trimming and J lost 7 bases; unmatched junction nucleotides: 6. Per the germline V gene, CDR1 is SGHRS and CDR2 is YFSETQ. The CDR3 runs to 14 residues. The CDR3 DNA is TGCGCCAGCAGCTTGTCGGGACAGGAGGCTGGCTACACCTTC. This sequence encodes CASSLSGQEAGYTF.

This clone was seen once. The rearrangement uses TRBV18 and TRBJ2-3, with TRBD2 as a possible D gene (7 bases). Trimming shortened V by 6 bases and J by 3 bases, and 19 bases separated the two germline ends. Germline CDR1 and CDR2: KGHSH and LQKENI. The CDR3 contains 16 residues. CDR3 sequence: CASSPMGGGLTDTQYF. As DNA, the CDR3 is TGTGCCAGCTCCCCTATGGGGGGGGGCCTGACAGATACGCAGTATTTT.

V and J are TRBV4-2 and TRBJ1-4, with D unresolved. Per germline, CDR1 LGHNA and CDR2 YNFKEQ. The CDR3 is 20 residues long. The V end lost 0 bases, the J end lost 0 bases, and 20 bases lay between the germline ends. The CDR3 coding sequence is TGTGCCAGCAGCCAAGATCCCGTAGCTGCTTACCTTGCAACTAATGAAAAACTGTTTTTT. Residues: CASSQDPVAAYLATNEKLFF.

This chain joins TRBV7-2 and TRBJ2-7; tentative D call: TRBD2 (5 bases). V lost 3 bases to trimming and J lost 0 bases, with 12 bases between them. The CDR3 contains 15 residues. Germline-derived CDR1 and CDR2 are SGHTA and FQGNSA. CDR3 coding DNA: TGTGCCAGCAGCTTCGGGGTGGGTAGCTCCTACGAGCAGTACTTC. Residues: CASSFGVGSSYEQYF. The full variable domain, completed using reference TRBV7-2 and TRBJ2-7, is GAGVSQSPSNKVTEKGKDVELRCDPISGHTALYWYRQSLGQGLEFLIYFQGNSAPDKSGLPSDRFSAERTGGSVSTLTIQRTQQEDSAVYLCASSFGVGSSYEQYFGPGTRLTVT.

The J gene is TRBJ2-2, the V gene TRBV6-6, with a weak D call TRBD2 (7 bases). CDR1 MNHNY and CDR2 SVGAGI come from the germline V gene (reference sequence). Trimming cost V 7 bases and J 3 bases, with 15 bases left between them. The CDR3 consists of 15 residues. CDR3 region: CASKSGGRDTGELFF. Written as DNA, the CDR3 is TGTGCCAGCAAGTCCGGGGGGCGCGACACCGGGGAGCTGTTTTTT.